This T cell receptor (beta chain) is from a study of T-cell memory formation after mild COVID-19. Study-level background: Largely donor-specific TCR clusters were found. Study results and caveats: Clones contracting across day 15 to 85 had a balanced CD4/CD8 profile; later expanding clones leaned CD4+. Memory cells collected pre-infection included some clones that later responded, suggesting cross-reactive memory joined.

Comments on this clonotype: Its antigen remains unidentified.

TCRdb re-called the 5' RACE reads with MiXCR, one entry per CDR3 protein. The sample yields about 270,000 distinct CDR3 sequences, roughly 15% seen once. The ends lost 6 bases at V and 3 bases at J; junction bases unmatched: 3. The CDR3 is 14 amino acids. This clonotype originated in a man between 18 and 35 years old who had mild COVID-19 (a few samples of this study predate the infection). Cell type and time point are not known. Sample: PBMCs or a T cell subset sorted from them (not recorded which). The chain is built from TRBV12-3 or TRBV12-4 and TRBJ1-5, with 9 bases that match TRBD1. The DNA of the CDR3 is TGTGCCAGCAGCCACAGGGGGCCCAATCAGCCCCAGCATTTT. Its translation is CASSHRGPNQPQHF.